This passage covers 20 T cell receptor beta chains from one sample sequenced in a study of shared clonotypes between healthy human individuals. The repertoire was sequenced with immunoSEQ multiplex PCR; TCRdb's copy has only in-frame clones and lacks some. In the table there are approximately 2.5 million clones, just over 90% of which are singletons. Sequenced input: naive CD4+ T cells sorted from blood. Subset here: CD45RA+ positively selected. The receptors here all came from a young man in good health.

The chain is built from TRBV5-4 and TRBJ2-7, with 11 bases identical to TRBD1. The CDR3 spans 13 residues. Per the germline V gene, CDR1 is SGHNT and CDR2 is YYREEE (reference sequence). With V trimmed by 4 bases and J by 6 bases, 3 bases remained unmatched. The CDR3 DNA follows: TGTGCCAGCAGCAAGGGACAGGGGGTCGAGCAGTACTTC. Its translation is CASSKGQGVEQYF.

This clone was seen once. The V and J genes are TRBV5-8 and TRBJ1-3, with D possibly TRBD1 on 5 matching bases. This CDR3 has 13 residues. Germline loops: CDR1 SGHTS, CDR2 YDEGEE. The V end was cut by 7 bases, the J end by 4 bases, with 12 bases between. CDR3 sequence reads: CASPRVAGNTIYF. In DNA form, the CDR3 reads TGTGCCAGCCCCAGGGTCGCCGGAAACACCATATATTTT.

This chain links TRBV5-6 with TRBJ2-3, with D perhaps TRBD1 or TRBD2 (5 bases each). Germline CDR1 is SGHDT and CDR2 is YYEEEE. The CDR3 is made up of 16 amino acids. V lost 4 bases and J 2 bases, leaving 17 bases between the germline ends. The CDR3 loop is CASSRLGDRDTDTQYF. CDR3 bases: TGTGCCAGCAGCCGACTCGGGGACCGAGACACAGATACGCAGTATTTT. The full variable domain, completed using reference TRBV5-6 and TRBJ2-3, is DAGVTQSPTHLIKTRGQQVTLRCSPKSGHDTVSWYQQALGQGPQFIFQYYEEEERQRGNFPDRFSGHQFPNYSSELNVNALLLGDSALYLCASSRLGDRDTDTQYFGPGTRLTVL.

The chain has TRBV7-3 and TRBJ2-2, with no clear D. Germline V gene data show CDR1 as SGHTA and CDR2 as FQGTGA. Trimming cost V 2 bases and J 7 bases, with 11 bases left between them. The CDR3 length is 14 residues. CDR3 DNA: TGTGCCAGCAGCTTAGAACCCATAGGCGGGGAGCTGTTTTTT. It is translated as CASSLEPIGGELFF.

The chain is built from TRBV11-2 and TRBJ2-7, with 9 bases fitting TRBD1. The CDR3 is made up of 16 amino acids. The trim removed 0 bases at V and 4 bases at J, leaving 7 bases unmatched. Germline V lookup: CDR1 SGHAT, CDR2 FQNNGV. The CDR3 bases are TGTGCCAGCAGCTTAGATCTTGGGACAGGGTCGTACGAGCAGTACTTC. It codes for CASSLDLGTGSYEQYF.

This sequence joins TRBV5-6 and TRBJ1-1; tentatively, D is TRBD1 (6 bases). V was clipped by 2 bases and J by 1 base, with 9 bases between them. CDR3 size: 14 residues. The germline V gene has CDR1 SGHDT and CDR2 YYEEEE. CDR3 bases: TGTGCCAGCAGCTTTCGGGACACGAACACTGAAGCTTTCTTT. Translation gives CASSFRDTNTEAFF.

This chain's CDR3 is CATLSRDRGLNEQFF. In nucleotides, the CDR3 is TGCGCCACCCTTTCCCGGGACAGGGGGCTTAATGAGCAGTTCTTC. The chain is built from TRBV10-1 and TRBJ2-1; 12 bases fit TRBD1. The CDR3 contains 15 residues. Germline CDR1 WNHNN, CDR2 SYGVQD (reference sequence). The ends lost 10 bases at V and 7 bases at J; junction bases unmatched: 11.

The chain has TRBV30 and TRBJ1-3, with D tentatively TRBD1 (5 bases). The germline V and J ends were trimmed by 8 bases and 0 bases, with 8 bases remaining between them. The CDR3 has 12 residues. CDR1 and CDR2 from the germline V gene are GTSNPN and SVGIG (reference sequence). The CDR3 DNA sequence: TGTGCCCGGGGGGACTCTGGAAACACCATATATTTT. Its translation is CARGDSGNTIYF.

The chain links TRBV27 to TRBJ1-2, with D possibly TRBD1 on 5 matching bases. The CDR3 is 17 residues long. Germline V CDR1 and CDR2: MNHEY, SMNVEV (reference sequence). V lost 5 bases to trimming and J lost 5 bases, with 24 bases between them. The chain's CDR3 is CASSPLPRRQEGYGYTF. The CDR3 DNA is TGTGCCAGCAGTCCCCTCCCCCGACGGCAGGAGGGGTATGGCTACACCTTC.

J is TRBJ2-1 and V is TRBV4-1, with 8 positions matching TRBD1. J was trimmed by 0 bases and V by 1 base; bases with no gene match: 5. Germline-derived CDR1 and CDR2 are MGHRA and YSYEKL. The length of the CDR3 is 17 residues. The CDR3: CASSQGTGSRSYNEQFF. CDR3 DNA: TGCGCCAGCAGCCAAGGGACAGGGTCGCGCTCCTACAATGAGCAGTTCTTC.

The chain is built from TRBV4-3 and TRBJ2-3; possible D gene TRBD2, 7 bases. CDR3 size: 15 residues. The V end lost 1 base, the J end lost 2 bases, and 10 bases lay between the germline ends. CDR1 is LGHNA, CDR2 YSLEER, per germline. CDR3 sequence: CASSQVGGPTDTQYF. CDR3 bases: TGCGCCAGCAGCCAAGTCGGGGGGCCCACAGATACGCAGTATTTT.

This chain uses TRBV30 with TRBJ1-1; a weak D match, TRBD1 (6 bases). CDR3 size: 12 residues. The V end lost 0 bases, the J end lost 11 bases, and 13 bases lay between the germline ends. Germline CDR1 GTSNPN, CDR2 SVGIG (reference sequence). This CDR3 is CAWSVLAGAAFF. For the CDR3, the DNA is TGTGCCTGGAGTGTTTTAGCGGGGGCGGCTTTCTTT.

On this clone: This sample includes further DNA sequences coding for the same CDR3. V gene TRBV2 combines with J gene TRBJ1-2, with D maybe TRBD1 (5 bases). CDR3 size: 11 residues. The V gene lost 4 bases and the J gene lost 7 bases, with 7 bases spanning the gap. Germline assignment: CDR1 SNHLY and CDR2 FYNNEI. CDR3: CASSGGLGYTF. The CDR3 coding sequence is TGTGCCAGCAGTGGGGGACTTGGCTACACCTTC. The full variable domain, its missing parts supplied by reference TRBV2 and TRBJ1-2, is EPEVTQTPSHQVTQMGQEVILRCVPISNHLYFYWYRQILGQKVEFLVSFYNNEISEKSEIFDDQFSVERPDGSNFTLKIRSTKLEDSAMYFCASSGGLGYTFGSGTRLTVV.

The CDR3 region is CVAGTKPYEQYF. CDR3 nucleotides: TGTGTAGCCGGGACAAAACCCTACGAGCAGTACTTC. The chain joins TRBV28 to TRBJ2-7; D is possibly TRBD1 (6 bases). Germline V lookup: CDR1 MDHEN, CDR2 SYDVKM. This CDR3 contains 12 residues.

This clone was observed a handful of times. V usage is TRBV5-4 and J usage is TRBJ1-1; no clear D. Trimming cost V 0 bases and J 5 bases, with 8 bases left between them. The CDR3 extends over 13 amino acids. Looked up from germline, CDR1 is SGHNT and CDR2 is YYREEE (reference sequence). This CDR3 is CASSLEWGTEAFF. CDR3 bases: TGTGCCAGCAGCTTGGAATGGGGAACTGAAGCTTTCTTT.

The chain recombines TRBV4-1 with TRBJ2-7, with D possibly being TRBD1 or TRBD2 (6 bases each). The V and J ends lost 8 bases and 3 bases respectively, with 14 bases between them. This CDR3 has 13 residues. In germline, CDR1 is MGHRA, CDR2 YSYEKL. The CDR3 bases are TGCGCCAGCGCCCCAGGGGAGGACTACGAGCAGTACTTC. Its protein is CASAPGEDYEQYF.

The genes are TRBV18 and TRBJ2-3, with D maybe TRBD2 (5 bases). This CDR3 region has 15 residues. Trimming cost V 6 bases and J 5 bases, with 18 bases left between them. Germline CDR1 reads KGHSH; CDR2 reads LQKENI. CDR3: CASSLHPQAVDTQYF. The CDR3 DNA reads TGTGCCAGCTCGCTCCATCCCCAAGCGGTAGATACGCAGTATTTT.

This chain uses TRBV5-1 with TRBJ2-7; D is tentatively TRBD1 or TRBD2 (5 bases each). Trimming took 2 bases from V and 3 from J, leaving 21 bases between them. CDR3 length: 17 amino acids. The germline CDR1 and CDR2 sequences are SGHRS and YFSETQ. CDR3 DNA: TGCGCCAGCAGCTTTTCCCGAGGTGGGGGAGAAAGCTACGAGCAGTACTTC. Translated, it gives CASSFSRGGGESYEQYF.

On this clone itself: The junction shows a germline mismatch at one end, possibly a read error. The J gene is TRBJ2-4, the V gene TRBV2, with D uncertain. Germline V CDR1 and CDR2: SNHLY, FYNNEI. The CDR3 is 11 residues long. CDR3 coding DNA: TGTGCCAGCAGGGAAGGGAACATTCAGTACTTC. This gives the protein CASREGNIQYF.

The J gene is TRBJ1-5, the V gene TRBV4-1; D unresolved. CDR1 and CDR2 from the germline V gene are MGHRA and YSYEKL. Deletions cut 6 bases from V and 1 base from J, with 16 bases between. This CDR3 spans 16 amino acids. CDR3 sequence reads: CASSNNGAGSNQPQHF. The CDR3 DNA reads as TGCGCCAGCAGTAACAACGGCGCGGGAAGCAATCAGCCCCAGCATTTT.